The 13 T cell receptor beta chains below come from one sample, sequenced in a study of molecular identifiers for immune sequencing clone quantification. TCRdb re-analysed the PCR reads in MiXCR, keeping a single row per CDR3 protein. The sample comprises some 93,000 distinct CDR3 sequences, 20% to 25% of which are singletons, and more than 0.85% rests with the top ten. The specimen sequenced was naive CD8+ T cells from blood, with Jurkat cell RNA spiked in. Subset meaning: FACS-sorted CD8+CD4-CCR7+CD45RA+ naive T cells. The receptors shown here come from a human donor in good health. Some libraries in this study had Jurkat cell RNA spiked in.

In regard to this clonotype: Here the CDR3 omits its conserved ending phenylalanine or tryptophan, so a read error is the likely source. The chain carries TRBV24-1 and TRBJ2-3; no firm D call. With 0 bases removed from V and 3 bases from J, the gap between germline ends came to 12 bases. This CDR3 is 16 amino acids long. CDR1 is KGHDR, CDR2 SFDVKD, per germline. CDR3 bases: TGTGCCACCAGTGATTTGTACGGTGATACGACAGATACGCAGTATTCT. Its translation: CATSDLYGDTTDTQYS.

At least ten counts were recorded for this clonotype. The J gene is TRBJ2-2, the V gene TRBV20-1; D remains ambiguous. Germline-derived CDR1 and CDR2 are DFQATT and SNEGSKA (reference sequence). CDR3 length equals 12 residues. Trimming removed 5 bases from V and 4 bases from J, with 8 bases in between. The CDR3 here is CSAACSTGELFF. DNA for the CDR3: TGCAGTGCTGCGTGCAGCACCGGGGAGCTGTTTTTT.

The J gene is TRBJ1-6, the V gene TRBV7-9; TRBD1 might be the D (6 bases). The CDR3 contains 19 residues. Per the germline V gene, CDR1 is SEHNR and CDR2 is FQNEAQ (reference sequence). V gave up 3 bases and J gave up 2 bases, with 20 bases separating them. CDR3 DNA: TGTGCCAGCAGCTTGGACGCCGGGGCAGGGGAGGCCTATAATTCACCCCTCCACTTT. It is translated as CASSLDAGAGEAYNSPLHF.

This clonotype was seen only a few times. A much larger clone differs from this one at a single base, so this may be a read error. This chain connects TRBV11-2 to TRBJ2-1; 8 nucleotides line up with TRBD2. This CDR3 comprises 13 residues. Germline V lookup: CDR1 SGHAT, CDR2 FQNNGV. V lost 8 bases, J lost 12 bases, and 12 bases stayed unmatched. CDR3 sequence: CASGLAPGDGQFF. The DNA for the CDR3 is TGTGCCAGCGGACTAGCCCCCGGAGATGGGCAGTTCTTC.

The rearrangement links TRBV7-6 to TRBJ1-1; 7 bases map to TRBD1. V shed 1 base and J 4 bases; nucleotides not matched to a gene: 3. Per the germline V gene, CDR1 is SGHVS and CDR2 is FNYEAQ. The CDR3 length is 14 residues. The CDR3 reads CASSLGQGSTEAFF. For the CDR3, the DNA is TGTGCCAGCAGCTTAGGACAGGGAAGCACTGAAGCTTTCTTT.

As regards this clonotype: It is likely a read error, because the conserved phenylalanine at the end of the CDR3 is missing. V usage is TRBV4-2 and J usage is TRBJ1-2, with D perhaps matching TRBD1 (5 bases). Germline V gene sequence: CDR1 LGHNA, CDR2 YNFKEQ. This CDR3 comprises 15 residues. V lost 4 bases and J lost 7, with 19 bases in between. DNA of the CDR3: TGTGCCAGCAGCCCCGGGACCCTCAGCGCCCTTGGCTACACCCTC. Protein: CASSPGTLSALGYTL.

In this sample, this clonotype turned up many times. V usage is TRBV20-1 and J usage is TRBJ2-3, with TRBD2 as a possible D gene (5 bases). CDR1 and CDR2 (germline): DFQATT, SNEGSKA (reference sequence). V was pared by 3 bases and J by 1 base, with 8 bases between. The CDR3 is 13 amino acids. The CDR3 DNA is TGCAGTGCTAGTATTAGCGGCACAGATACGCAGTATTTT. It yields the protein CSASISGTDTQYF.

This clonotype was seen at least ten times. This sequence joins TRBV30 and TRBJ1-1; 7 nucleotides line up with TRBD1. Germline loops: CDR1 GTSNPN, CDR2 SVGIG (reference sequence). The CDR3 runs 12 residues. The J segment lost 4 bases and the V segment lost 5 bases, leaving 4 bases of the junction unmatched. DNA for the CDR3: TGTGCCTGGTGGGACAGCGGCACTGAAGCTTTCTTT. It encodes CAWWDSGTEAFF.

As to this clonotype: An end of the junction does not agree with germline; a read error may underlie this. The chain carries TRBV28 and TRBJ2-3, with 15 bases matching TRBD2. CDR3 length: 16 residues. Germline CDR1 MDHEN, CDR2 SYDVKM. The CDR3 region is CACSLWTSGGEGTQYF. In nucleotides, the CDR3 is TGTGCCTGCAGTTTATGGACTAGCGGGGGGGAGGGGACGCAGTATTTT. The variable domain in full, completed from reference TRBV28 and TRBJ2-3, reads DVKVTQSSRYLVKRTGEKVFLECVQDMDHENMFWYRQDPGLGLRLIYFSYDVKMKEKGDIPEGYSVSREKKERFSLILESASTNQTSMYLCACSLWTSGGEGTQYFGPGTRLTVL.

Of note for this clonotype: This is likely a read error, given that the CDR3 carries no conserved phenylalanine or tryptophan at its end. The gene calls are TRBV5-3 and TRBJ2-7; maybe TRBD1 (6 bases). TRBV5-3 is given ORF status, its function remaining uncertain. The CDR3 runs to 15 residues. CDR3: CASSLGAGARYEQYL. CDR3 DNA sequence: TGTGCCAGCAGCTTGGGGGCAGGGGCCCGCTACGAGCAGTACCTC.

This clonotype has just a few counts. The germline gene is not matched at one end of the junction; a read error may be the cause. V is TRBV3-1 and J is TRBJ1-1; TRBD1 aligns across 10 bases. Germline CDR1 is LGHDT and CDR2 is YNNKEL (reference sequence). This CDR3 is built from 16 residues. The CDR3 here is CASSQTPGQGNTGASF. The CDR3 DNA sequence: TGTGCCAGCAGCCAAACTCCGGGACAGGGGAACACTGGAGCTTCCTTT.

A few counts support this clonotype. The chain is built from TRBV19 and TRBJ2-7, with 7 bases aligning to TRBD2. This CDR3 spans 15 amino acids. V lost 5 bases, J lost 3 bases, and 10 bases stayed unmatched. Looked up from germline, CDR1 is LNHDA and CDR2 is SQIVND (reference sequence). The DNA of the CDR3 is TGTGCCAGTAGTGTTTCTAGCGGAACCTTCTACGAGCAGTACTTC. It translates to CASSVSSGTFYEQYF.

On this clonotype itself: A single base separates this from a much larger clone, so it may be a read error. The rearrangement uses TRBV20-1 and TRBJ2-2; 10 bases map to TRBD2. CDR3 size: 15 residues. V was pared by 6 bases and J by 4 bases, with 8 bases of the junction left unmatched. Germline CDR1 DFQATT, CDR2 SNEGSKA (reference sequence). The CDR3 loop reads CSASKRGGRTGELFF. The CDR3 coding sequence is TGCAGTGCCTCTAAGCGGGGGGGCCGCACCGGGGAGCTGTTTTTT.